The 15 T cell receptor beta chains below come from one sample, sequenced in a study of blood T cell repertoires in COVID-19 (dated by TCRdb to 2020 to 2021). The library relied on the immunoSEQ multiplex PCR assay. Imported from immuneACCESS, the table was reduced by TCRdb to in-frame sequences with V and J called. These copies leave out some clones; in studies compared against another copy, an unresolved V gene accounts for under half, and the cause of the remainder is not known. This sample lists roughly 140,000 clones; approximately 80% were detected once. Clones ranked in the top ten supply roughly 7.9% of the sample. Sequenced input: peripheral blood. These TCRs come from a woman in her 50s in a cohort sampled during active or convalescent COVID-19.

This rearrangement joins TRBV19 to TRBJ2-7; D may be TRBD1 (5 bases). The CDR3 has 15 amino acids. V was cut by 3 bases and J by 3 bases, with 15 bases left in between. Germline values: CDR1 LNHDA, CDR2 SQIVND (reference sequence). CDR3 nucleotide sequence: TGTGCCAGTAGTATTGGCAGGGCCCTTATCTACGAGCAGTACTTC. It translates to CASSIGRALIYEQYF.

This clone has a single count. The DNA for the CDR3 is TGTGCCAGCAGCTCGGGCACCGACTCGGACAGCCAGCAGTACTTC. Translated: CASSSGTDSDSQQYF. The rearrangement uses TRBV11-2 and TRBJ2-7; D is perhaps TRBD1 (6 bases). Trimming left V 4 bases short and J 8 bases short, with 21 bases between. The CDR3 is 15 residues long. Germline V gene lookup returns CDR1 SGHAT and CDR2 FQNNGV.

Of note for this clone: The sample contains more than one DNA sequence encoding this CDR3. The J gene is TRBJ2-5, the V gene TRBV7-2; TRBD2 matches at 15 bases. The V gene end was trimmed by 4 bases and the J gene end by 2 bases; junction bases not matched to a gene: 2. The CDR3 extends over 16 amino acids. Germline V CDR1 and CDR2: SGHTA, FQGNSA. DNA of the CDR3: TGTGCCAGCAGCTCGGGACTAGCGGGGGGACAAGAGACCCAGTACTTC. It encodes CASSSGLAGGQETQYF.

The rearrangement joins TRBV5-4 to TRBJ1-1; TRBD1 agrees at 7 bases. V was clipped by 0 bases and J by 4 bases; unmatched bases: 6. This CDR3 has 15 amino acids. The germline CDR1 and CDR2 sequences are SGHNT and YYREEE (reference sequence). The DNA of the CDR3 is TGTGCCAGCAGCTTGGGGCTGGCAGGGGGCACTGAAGCTTTCTTT. It specifies CASSLGLAGGTEAFF.

This sequence joins TRBV4-1 and TRBJ2-1; a possible D gene is TRBD2 (5 bases). Trimming took off 4 bases at V and 3 bases at J, with 7 bases between the two ends. The germline V gene encodes CDR1 MGHRA and CDR2 YSYEKL. This CDR3 is built from 13 residues. The CDR3 DNA is TGCGCCAGCAGCCGCGCGGGCTACAATGAGCAGTTCTTC. Translating gives CASSRAGYNEQFF.

This chain links TRBV6-5 with TRBJ2-1; TRBD1 is a possible D gene (6 bases). Trimming pared 2 bases from V and 0 bases from J, leaving 8 bases between. There are 15 residues in the CDR3. Germline V gene data show CDR1 as MNHEY and CDR2 as SVGAGI. This CDR3 is CASSYTGSSYNEQFF. CDR3 in DNA: TGTGCCAGCAGTTACACAGGGAGCTCCTACAATGAGCAGTTCTTC.

In DNA, the CDR3 is TGTGCCAGCAGTTCAACAGGGTACGAGCAGTACTTC. Amino acids: CASSSTGYEQYF. The chain links TRBV6-6 to TRBJ2-7; D perhaps matches TRBD1 (6 bases). The CDR3 contains 12 residues. V was cut by 4 bases and J by 4 bases, with 8 bases left in between. Germline V lookup: CDR1 MNHNY, CDR2 SVGAGI (reference sequence).

J is TRBJ2-7 and V is TRBV11-2; D is undetermined. This CDR3 spans 15 amino acids. Germline lookup yields CDR1 SGHAT and CDR2 FQNNGV. V was shortened by 0 bases and J by 3 bases, with 12 bases between the two germline ends. The CDR3 nucleotides read TGTGCCAGCAGCTTAGAGCCGGGTTCGGGCTACGAGCAGTACTTC. It encodes CASSLEPGSGYEQYF.

The chain joins TRBV10-3 to TRBJ2-7, with a possible D match to TRBD2 (6 bases). CDR1 ENHRY and CDR2 SYGVKD come from the germline V gene. This CDR3 has 15 residues. V lost 6 bases and J lost 3, with 18 bases in between. CDR3 DNA: TGTGCCATCAGCGACGACAGCGGGCTCAACTACGAGCAGTACTTC. As protein: CAISDDSGLNYEQYF.

This rearrangement joins TRBV12-5 to TRBJ1-2, with 9 nucleotides matching TRBD1. There are 14 residues in the CDR3. V gave up 5 bases and J gave up 4 bases; unmatched junction bases: 5. Germline CDR1 and CDR2: LGHNT and FRNRAP. The CDR3 nucleotides read TGTGCTAGTGGTCGCCTGGGACAGGGCTATGGCTACACCTTC. It is translated as CASGRLGQGYGYTF.

CDR3 bases: TGTGCCACCAGCAGAGATAGTTTCCAGGGCGAGGGCTACACCTTC. It encodes CATSRDSFQGEGYTF. V usage is TRBV15 and J usage is TRBJ1-2; the D gene is possibly TRBD1 (5 bases). The CDR3 is 15 residues long. V lost 0 bases and J lost 8, with 16 bases in between. The germline CDR1 and CDR2 sequences are LNHNV and YYDKDF (reference sequence).

The gene calls are TRBV4-1 and TRBJ1-6; TRBD1 matches 9 bases. This CDR3 spans 16 amino acids. Losses at the gene ends were 1 base for V and 9 bases for J; bases not matched to a gene: 7. Per the germline V gene, CDR1 is MGHRA and CDR2 is YSYEKL. CDR3 region: CASSQAVGTGTSPLHF. The CDR3 DNA follows: TGCGCCAGCAGCCAAGCCGTCGGGACAGGGACTTCACCCCTCCACTTT.

This chain uses TRBV5-4 with TRBJ2-4, with 12 nucleotides matching TRBD2. Germline trimming cut 4 bases from V and 4 bases from J; bases unmatched to any gene: 9. Germline CDR1 reads SGHNT; CDR2 reads YYREEE (reference sequence). The CDR3 contains 17 residues. CDR3 amino acids: CASSQNLAGGTKNIQYF. The CDR3 DNA reads TGTGCCAGCAGCCAGAACCTAGCGGGGGGGACAAAAAACATTCAGTACTTC.

This rearrangement joins TRBV5-5 to TRBJ1-1; 8 bases map to TRBD1. The germline V gene encodes CDR1 SGHKS and CDR2 YYEKEE (reference sequence). After removal of 0 bases from V and 5 bases from J, the junction contained 6 bases not matched to a gene. The CDR3 contains 15 residues. CDR3 protein: CASSLAGQGRTEAFF. The CDR3 coding sequence is TGTGCCAGCAGCTTGGCTGGACAGGGAAGGACTGAAGCTTTCTTT.

This chain connects TRBV9 to TRBJ2-1; the match to TRBD2 covers 7 bases. Germline CDR1 SGDLS, CDR2 YYNGEE. The ends lost 3 bases at V and 1 base at J; junction bases unmatched: 4. This CDR3 comprises 15 residues. Here the CDR3 DNA reads TGTGCCAGCAGCGCTACGGGGGGTTCCTACAATGAGCAGTTCTTC. Translated: CASSATGGSYNEQFF.